This TCR beta chain was profiled in a study of shared clonotypes between healthy human individuals. As for the study in general: Each donor had three CD4 naive, three CD4 memory, two CD8 naive and one CD8 memory plate.

Assay used: immunoSEQ multiplex PCR; TCRdb lists only in-frame clones, some missing. The sample yields approximately 2.5 million clones, over 85% seen once. A word on this clone: The antigen is unknown. Other DNA sequences in this sample translate to the same CDR3.

Study observations and caveats: A generally larger estimated richness was seen in naive subsets than in memory subsets. Sorted-subset sequencing, rarefaction showed, was incomplete despite large depth.

The sequenced material came from naive CD4+ T cells from PBMCs. The subset is: CD45RA+ positively selected. The TCR comes from a man aged 18-30 years in good health. Some clones in this sample may be carry-over from other donors' samples.

CDR3 region: CSARLNTEAFF. In nucleotides, the CDR3 is TGCAGTGCTAGGCTTAACACTGAAGCTTTCTTT. The V and J genes are TRBV20-1 and TRBJ1-1; D not certain. V shed 3 bases and J shed 2 bases, with 4 bases lying between them. This CDR3 has 11 amino acids. Germline CDR1 reads DFQATT; CDR2 reads SNEGSKA (reference sequence).